This T cell receptor (beta chain) was recovered during a study of Ad26.COV2.S vaccination and SARS-CoV-2 variants. Across the study: Each vaccinee took Ad26.COV2.S intramuscularly, once or twice 56 days apart. Whole-study results and caveats: Placebo and vaccine recipients had non-spike TCR breadth that was similar.

About this clone: Its target is unknown.

Repertoires were generated with immunoSEQ multiplex PCR, while TCRdb's copy carries only in-frame clones and drops some. This table holds a few hundred thousand clones, approximately 87% found once. Treatment defined: roughly 20 received Ad26.COV2.S at low or high dose, single or two shots; five or six received placebo; per-sample allocation not given. Sampling was performed 63 days after the first vaccine or placebo injection. Wuhan-strain SARS-CoV-2 spike was expressed by the Ad26 vector that made up the vaccine. This CDR3 contains 11 residues. Germline V gene lookup returns CDR1 SQVTM and CDR2 ANQGSEA. Trimming pared 0 bases from V and 7 bases from J, leaving 6 bases between.

This chain links TRBV29-1 with TRBJ2-5; D remains unclear. The source was peripheral blood, collected in a trial of Ad26.COV2.S vaccine versus placebo. The origin of this receptor is a person aged 18 to 59 who received the Ad26.COV2.S COVID-19 vaccine or a placebo. This CDR3 is CSVEDRWTQYF. The CDR3 nucleotides are TGCAGCGTTGAAGATCGATGGACCCAGTACTTC.